The clone carrying this T cell receptor beta chain occurred a few times. Its specificity is unknown. Thyroid surgery was preceded by no treatment in any patient. V lost 7 bases, J lost 2 bases, and 15 bases lay in between. The germline CDR1 and CDR2 sequences are MNHNS and SASEGT. CDR3 size: 14 residues. The data originate from a study of metastatic and nonmetastatic thyroid tumors. Looking at the study overall: A comparison of repertoires was made across blood and tumor or nodule tissue from malignant and benign thyroid patients.

Per the original methods: What underpinned the distant-metastasis classifier for papillary thyroid cancer was the set of CDR3 differences across clinicopathological groups. TCRdb re-called clones via MiXCR from the PCR reads. TCRdb, not the original authors, processed these V and J calls. Of tens of thousands of clones in the sample, about 26% were seen once. Study results and caveats: In both blood and tumor samples, TCR beta diversity was reported significantly higher for malignant than benign nodules.

The sample comprised blood. The clonotype originates from a male donor with papillary thyroid cancer or a benign thyroid nodule (not recorded which). Some clones in this sample may be carry-over from other donors' samples. J is TRBJ2-7 and V is TRBV6-1; TRBD1 is a possible D gene (6 bases). The CDR3 DNA sequence: TGTGCCAGCACCCCGGTACAGGGCCCCTACGAGCAGTACTTC. Translation gives CASTPVQGPYEQYF.